A single sample gave rise to the 8 T cell receptor beta chains below, sequenced in a study of OX40 agonist ivuxolimab in advanced cancers. The table came from immunoSEQ multiplex PCR; TCRdb's copy has only in-frame clones and leaves some out. This sample has over 55,000 clones; approximately 80% occur once, and the top ten carry around 8.2%. The sample was CD4+ or CD8+ T cells sorted from blood, taken in a trial of the OX40 agonist ivuxolimab. The receptor set was obtained from an adult with an advanced solid tumor such as melanoma, head and neck, liver or kidney cancer.

This chain connects TRBV6-6 to TRBJ2-7, with 7 bases aligning to TRBD2. The CDR3 length is 14 residues. CDR1 is MNHNY and CDR2 is SVGAGI in the germline V gene (reference sequence). After removal of 2 bases from V and 7 bases from J, the junction contained 8 bases not matched to a gene. The CDR3 sequence: CASSYLNAGGEQYF. CDR3 coding DNA: TGTGCCAGCAGTTACCTCAACGCCGGGGGGGAGCAGTACTTC.

V usage is TRBV19 and J usage is TRBJ1-2; D is possibly TRBD1 (6 bases). Looked up from germline, CDR1 is LNHDA and CDR2 is SQIVND (reference sequence). V gave up 3 bases and J gave up 4 bases, with 18 bases separating them. The CDR3 runs 16 residues. The CDR3, as DNA: TGTGCCAGTAGTATGGGGCAGGGGTCGATCATCTATGGCTACACCTTC. It yields the protein CASSMGQGSIIYGYTF.

The rearrangement joins TRBV4-1 to TRBJ2-1; TRBD2 is a possible D gene (5 bases). This CDR3 is built from 16 residues. V lost 0 bases and J 3 bases, leaving 12 bases between the germline ends. CDR1 MGHRA and CDR2 YSYEKL come from the germline V gene. The CDR3 coding sequence is TGCGCCAGCAGCCAAGAAGAGGCCGGAGGCTACAATGAGCAGTTCTTC. Its translation: CASSQEEAGGYNEQFF.

The chain links TRBV4-2 to TRBJ1-1, with 8 bases that match TRBD1. The V gene's germline CDR1 is LGHNA and CDR2 YNFKEQ. V shed 0 bases, J shed 3 bases, and the junction held 3 bases outside the gene matches. This CDR3 contains 15 residues. CDR3 sequence: CASSQDQGQDTEAFF. The CDR3, as DNA: TGTGCCAGCAGCCAAGATCAGGGACAGGACACTGAAGCTTTCTTT.

The chain links TRBV25-1 to TRBJ2-5; 8 bases are shared with TRBD2. Germline V gene data show CDR1 as MGHDK and CDR2 as SYGVNS. The V and J ends lost 3 bases and 4 bases, in that order; junction bases with no gene match: 7. The CDR3 covers 15 residues. The CDR3 sequence: CASSDAAGVAETQYF. CDR3 nucleotide sequence: TGTGCCAGCAGTGATGCAGCGGGAGTAGCAGAGACCCAGTACTTC.

This clone appeared once. The chain carries TRBV7-2 and TRBJ1-1; 7 bases are shared with TRBD1. The junction had 4 bases not matched to a gene; V was cut back by 4 bases and J by 5 bases. Germline V gene lookup returns CDR1 SGHTA and CDR2 FQGNSA. The length of the CDR3 is 13 residues. The CDR3 spells CASSWTGDTEAFF. DNA of the CDR3: TGTGCCAGCAGCTGGACAGGAGATACTGAAGCTTTCTTT.

The chain is built from TRBV28 and TRBJ1-4; perhaps TRBD1 as D (6 bases). Germline CDR1 MDHEN, CDR2 SYDVKM. The CDR3 consists of 14 residues. V was cut by 6 bases and J by 8 bases, with 16 bases left in between. CDR3 amino acids: CASRAGGAGEKLFF. The DNA for the CDR3 is TGTGCCAGCAGGGCCGGGGGCGCGGGGGAAAAACTGTTTTTT.

This clone was detected only a few times. V is TRBV5-1 and J is TRBJ2-1, with 14 bases fitting TRBD2. CDR3 length equals 17 residues. Germline loops: CDR1 SGHRS, CDR2 YFSETQ. V lost 3 bases to trimming and J lost 3 bases; unmatched junction nucleotides: 5. The CDR3 is CASSSGTSGSYYNEQFF. The CDR3 DNA reads TGCGCCAGCAGCTCAGGGACTAGCGGGAGCTACTACAATGAGCAGTTCTTC.